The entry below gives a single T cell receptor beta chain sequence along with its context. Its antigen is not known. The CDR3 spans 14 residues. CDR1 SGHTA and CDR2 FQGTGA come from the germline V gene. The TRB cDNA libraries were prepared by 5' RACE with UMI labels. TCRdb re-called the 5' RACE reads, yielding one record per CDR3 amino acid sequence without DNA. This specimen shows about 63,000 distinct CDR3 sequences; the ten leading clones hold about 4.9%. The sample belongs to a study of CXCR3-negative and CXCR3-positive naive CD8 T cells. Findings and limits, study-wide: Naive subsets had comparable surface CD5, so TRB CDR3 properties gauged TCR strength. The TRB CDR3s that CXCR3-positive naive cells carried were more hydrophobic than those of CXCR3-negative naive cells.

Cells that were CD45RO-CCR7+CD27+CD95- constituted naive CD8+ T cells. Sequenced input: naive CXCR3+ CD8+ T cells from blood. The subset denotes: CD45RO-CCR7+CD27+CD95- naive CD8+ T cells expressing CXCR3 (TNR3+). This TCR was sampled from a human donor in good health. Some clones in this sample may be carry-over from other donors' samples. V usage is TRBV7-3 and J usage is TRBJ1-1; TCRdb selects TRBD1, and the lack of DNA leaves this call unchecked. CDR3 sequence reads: CASRPHQGVPEAFF.